This T cell receptor beta chain was retrieved from a study of T cells in narcolepsy. Worth noting for this clone: Its antigen is not identified.

This table comes from immunoSEQ multiplex PCR, and its TCRdb copy is limited to in-frame clones, with some not included. The sample yields roughly 30,000 clones, about four fifths seen once. Study-level points and caveats: Autoreactive HCRT-specific and TRIB2-specific clonotypes were marked in same-patient CSF-versus-blood CD4+ comparisons. Reportedly, autoreactive clonotypes were serially detected in patients' blood but not controls'.

The sequence was collected from a human donor in good health. The sequenced sample was memory (CD45RA-) CD4+ T cells from blood.

The CDR3 nucleotides are TGCGCCAGCAGCCAAGATCAACGGGACCCTGGAAACACCATATATTTT. It is translated as CASSQDQRDPGNTIYF. V gene TRBV4-3 combines with J gene TRBJ1-3, with a possible D match to TRBD1 (5 bases). The length of the CDR3 is 16 residues. Germline V gene data show CDR1 as LGHNA and CDR2 as YSLEER. The V and J ends lost 0 bases and 2 bases respectively, with 11 bases between them.